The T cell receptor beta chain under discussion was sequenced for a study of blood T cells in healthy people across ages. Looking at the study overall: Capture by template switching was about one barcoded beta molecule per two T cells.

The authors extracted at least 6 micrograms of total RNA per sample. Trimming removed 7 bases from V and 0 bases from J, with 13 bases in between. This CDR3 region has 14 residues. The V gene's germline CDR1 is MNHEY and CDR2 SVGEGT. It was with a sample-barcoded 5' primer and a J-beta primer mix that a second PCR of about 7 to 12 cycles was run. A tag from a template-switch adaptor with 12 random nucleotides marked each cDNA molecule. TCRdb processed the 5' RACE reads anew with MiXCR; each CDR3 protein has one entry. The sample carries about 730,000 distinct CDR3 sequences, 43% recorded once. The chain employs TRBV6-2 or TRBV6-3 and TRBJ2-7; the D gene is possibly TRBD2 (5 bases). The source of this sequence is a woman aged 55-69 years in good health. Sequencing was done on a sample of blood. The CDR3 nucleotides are TGTGCCAGCACTCATGCGGGTTACTCCTACGAGCAGTACTTC. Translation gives CASTHAGYSYEQYF.